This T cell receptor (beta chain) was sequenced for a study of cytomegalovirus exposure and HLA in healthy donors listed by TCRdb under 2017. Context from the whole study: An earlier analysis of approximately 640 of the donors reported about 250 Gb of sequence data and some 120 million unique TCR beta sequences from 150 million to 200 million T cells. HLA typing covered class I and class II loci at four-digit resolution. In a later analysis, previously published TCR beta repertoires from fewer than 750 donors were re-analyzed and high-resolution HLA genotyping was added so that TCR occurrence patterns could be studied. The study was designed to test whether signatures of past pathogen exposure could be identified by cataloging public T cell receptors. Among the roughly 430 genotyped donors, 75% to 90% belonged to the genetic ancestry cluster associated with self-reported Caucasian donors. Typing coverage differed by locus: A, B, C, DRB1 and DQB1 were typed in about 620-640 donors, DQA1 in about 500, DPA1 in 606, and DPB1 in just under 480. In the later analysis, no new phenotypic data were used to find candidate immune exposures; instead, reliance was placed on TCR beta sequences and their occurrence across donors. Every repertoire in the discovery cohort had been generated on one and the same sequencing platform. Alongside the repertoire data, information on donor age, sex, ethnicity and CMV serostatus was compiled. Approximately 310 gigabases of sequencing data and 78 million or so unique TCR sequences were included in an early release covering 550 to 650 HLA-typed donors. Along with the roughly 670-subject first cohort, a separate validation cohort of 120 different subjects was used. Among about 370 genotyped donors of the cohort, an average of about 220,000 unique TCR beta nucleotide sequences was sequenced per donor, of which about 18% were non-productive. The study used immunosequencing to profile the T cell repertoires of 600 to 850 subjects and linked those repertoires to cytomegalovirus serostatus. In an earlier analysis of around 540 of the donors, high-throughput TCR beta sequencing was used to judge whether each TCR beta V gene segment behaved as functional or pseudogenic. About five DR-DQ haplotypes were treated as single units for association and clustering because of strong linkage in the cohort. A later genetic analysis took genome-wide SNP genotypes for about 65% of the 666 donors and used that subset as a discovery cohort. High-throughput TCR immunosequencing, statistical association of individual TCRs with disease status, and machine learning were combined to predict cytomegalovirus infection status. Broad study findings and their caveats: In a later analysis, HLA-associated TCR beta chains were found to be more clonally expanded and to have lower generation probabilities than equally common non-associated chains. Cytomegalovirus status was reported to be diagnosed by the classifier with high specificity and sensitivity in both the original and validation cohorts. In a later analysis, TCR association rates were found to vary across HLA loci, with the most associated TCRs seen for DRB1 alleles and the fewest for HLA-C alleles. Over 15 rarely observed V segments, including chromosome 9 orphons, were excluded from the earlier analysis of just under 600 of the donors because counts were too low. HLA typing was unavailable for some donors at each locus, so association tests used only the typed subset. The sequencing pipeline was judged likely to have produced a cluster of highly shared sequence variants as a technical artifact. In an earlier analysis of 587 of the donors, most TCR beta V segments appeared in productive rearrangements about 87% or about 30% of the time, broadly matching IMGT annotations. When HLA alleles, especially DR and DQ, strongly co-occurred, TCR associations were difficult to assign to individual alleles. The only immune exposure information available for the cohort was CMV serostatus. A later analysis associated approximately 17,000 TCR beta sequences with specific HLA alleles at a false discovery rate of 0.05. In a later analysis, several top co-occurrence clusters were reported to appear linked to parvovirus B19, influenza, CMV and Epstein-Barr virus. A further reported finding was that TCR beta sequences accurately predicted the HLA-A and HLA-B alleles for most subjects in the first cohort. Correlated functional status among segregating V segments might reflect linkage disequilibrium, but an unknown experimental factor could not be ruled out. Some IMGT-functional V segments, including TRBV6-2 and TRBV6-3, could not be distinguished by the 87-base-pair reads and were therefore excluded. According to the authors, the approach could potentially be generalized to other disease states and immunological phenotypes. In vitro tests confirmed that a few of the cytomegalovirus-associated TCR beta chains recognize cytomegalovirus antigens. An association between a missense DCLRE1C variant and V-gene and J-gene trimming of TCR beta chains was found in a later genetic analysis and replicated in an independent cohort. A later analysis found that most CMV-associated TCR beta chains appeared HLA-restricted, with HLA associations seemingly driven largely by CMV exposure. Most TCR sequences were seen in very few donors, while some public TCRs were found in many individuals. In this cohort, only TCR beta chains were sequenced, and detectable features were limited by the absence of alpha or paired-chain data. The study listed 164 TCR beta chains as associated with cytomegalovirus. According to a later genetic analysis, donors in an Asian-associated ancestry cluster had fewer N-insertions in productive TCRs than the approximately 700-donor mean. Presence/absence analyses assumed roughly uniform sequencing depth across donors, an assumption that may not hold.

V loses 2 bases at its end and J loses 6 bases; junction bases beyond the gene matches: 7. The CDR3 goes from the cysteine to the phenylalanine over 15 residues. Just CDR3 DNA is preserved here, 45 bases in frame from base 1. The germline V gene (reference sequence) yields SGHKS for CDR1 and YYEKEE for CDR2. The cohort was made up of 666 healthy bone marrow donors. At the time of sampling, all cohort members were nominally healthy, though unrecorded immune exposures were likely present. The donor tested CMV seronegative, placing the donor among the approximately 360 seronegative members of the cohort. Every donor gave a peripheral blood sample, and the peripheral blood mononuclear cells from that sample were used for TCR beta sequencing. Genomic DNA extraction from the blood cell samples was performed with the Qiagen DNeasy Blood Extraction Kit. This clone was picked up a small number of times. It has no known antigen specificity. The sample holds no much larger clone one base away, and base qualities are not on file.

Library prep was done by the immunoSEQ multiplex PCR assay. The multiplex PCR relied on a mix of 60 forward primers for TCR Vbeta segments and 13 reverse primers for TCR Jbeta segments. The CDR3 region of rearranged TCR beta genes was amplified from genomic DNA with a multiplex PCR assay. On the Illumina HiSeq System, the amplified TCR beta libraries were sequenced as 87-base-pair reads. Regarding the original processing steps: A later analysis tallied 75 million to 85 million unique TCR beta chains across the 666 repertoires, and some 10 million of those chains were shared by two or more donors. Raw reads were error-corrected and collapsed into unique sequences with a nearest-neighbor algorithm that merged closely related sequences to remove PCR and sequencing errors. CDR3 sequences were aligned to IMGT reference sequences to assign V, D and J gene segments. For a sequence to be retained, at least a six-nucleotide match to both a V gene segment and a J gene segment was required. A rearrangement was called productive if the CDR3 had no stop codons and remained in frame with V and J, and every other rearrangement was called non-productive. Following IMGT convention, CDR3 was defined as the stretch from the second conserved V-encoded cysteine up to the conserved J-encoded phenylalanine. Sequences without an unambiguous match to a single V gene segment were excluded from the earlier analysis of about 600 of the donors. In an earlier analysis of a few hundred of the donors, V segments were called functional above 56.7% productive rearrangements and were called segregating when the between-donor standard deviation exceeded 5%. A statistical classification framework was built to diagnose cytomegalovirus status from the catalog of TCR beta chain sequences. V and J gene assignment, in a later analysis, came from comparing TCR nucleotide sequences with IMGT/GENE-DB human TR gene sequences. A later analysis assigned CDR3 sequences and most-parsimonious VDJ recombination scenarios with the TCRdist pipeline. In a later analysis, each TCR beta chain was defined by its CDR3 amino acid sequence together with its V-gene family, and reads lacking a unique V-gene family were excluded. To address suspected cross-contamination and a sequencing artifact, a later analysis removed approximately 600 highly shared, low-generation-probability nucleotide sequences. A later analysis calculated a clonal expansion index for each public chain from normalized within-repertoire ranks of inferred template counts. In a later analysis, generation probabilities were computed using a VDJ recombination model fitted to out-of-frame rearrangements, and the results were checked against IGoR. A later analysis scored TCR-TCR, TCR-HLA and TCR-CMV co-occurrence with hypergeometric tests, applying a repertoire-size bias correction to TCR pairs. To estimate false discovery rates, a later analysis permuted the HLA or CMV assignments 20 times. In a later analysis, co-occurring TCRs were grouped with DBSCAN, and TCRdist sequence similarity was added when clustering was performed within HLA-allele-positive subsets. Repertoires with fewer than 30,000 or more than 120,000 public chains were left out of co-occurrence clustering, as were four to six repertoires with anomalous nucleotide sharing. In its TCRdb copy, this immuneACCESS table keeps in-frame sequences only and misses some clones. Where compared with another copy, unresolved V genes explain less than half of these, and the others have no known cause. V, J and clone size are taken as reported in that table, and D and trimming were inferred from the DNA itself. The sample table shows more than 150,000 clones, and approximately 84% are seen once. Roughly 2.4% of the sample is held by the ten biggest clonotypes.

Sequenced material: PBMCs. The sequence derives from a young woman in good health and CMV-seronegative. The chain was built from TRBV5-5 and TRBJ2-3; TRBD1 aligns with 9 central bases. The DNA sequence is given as TGTGCCAGCAGCTTCCAAGACAGGGGGTGGGATACGCAGTATTTT. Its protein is CASSFQDRGWDTQYF.